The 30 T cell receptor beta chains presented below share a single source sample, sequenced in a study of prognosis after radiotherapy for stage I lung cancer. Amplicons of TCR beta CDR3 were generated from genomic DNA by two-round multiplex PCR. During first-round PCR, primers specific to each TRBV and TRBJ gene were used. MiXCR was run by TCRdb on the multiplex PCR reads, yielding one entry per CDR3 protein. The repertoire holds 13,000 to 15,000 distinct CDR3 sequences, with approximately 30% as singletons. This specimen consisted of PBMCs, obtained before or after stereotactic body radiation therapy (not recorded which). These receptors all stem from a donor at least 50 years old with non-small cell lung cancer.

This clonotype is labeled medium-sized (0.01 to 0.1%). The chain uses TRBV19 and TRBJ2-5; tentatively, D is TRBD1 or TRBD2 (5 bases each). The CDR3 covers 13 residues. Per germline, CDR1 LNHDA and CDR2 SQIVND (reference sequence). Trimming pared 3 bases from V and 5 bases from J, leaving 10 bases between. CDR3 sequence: CASSMGRDETQYF. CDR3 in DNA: TGTGCCAGTAGTATGGGCAGGGACGAGACCCAGTACTTC.

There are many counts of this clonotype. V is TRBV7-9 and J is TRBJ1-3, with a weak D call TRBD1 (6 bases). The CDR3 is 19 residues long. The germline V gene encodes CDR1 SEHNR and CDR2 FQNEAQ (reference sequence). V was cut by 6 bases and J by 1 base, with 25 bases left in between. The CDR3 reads CASRSNVGTSNSSGNTIYF. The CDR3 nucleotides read TGTGCCAGCAGATCAAACGTCGGGACATCAAATTCATCTGGAAACACCATATATTTT.

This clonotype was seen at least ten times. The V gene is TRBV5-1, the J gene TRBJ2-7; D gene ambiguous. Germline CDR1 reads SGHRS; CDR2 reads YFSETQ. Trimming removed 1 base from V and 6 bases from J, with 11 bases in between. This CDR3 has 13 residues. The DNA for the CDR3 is TGCGCCAGCAGCTTGACACAATTGGGCGAGCAGTACTTC. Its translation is CASSLTQLGEQYF.

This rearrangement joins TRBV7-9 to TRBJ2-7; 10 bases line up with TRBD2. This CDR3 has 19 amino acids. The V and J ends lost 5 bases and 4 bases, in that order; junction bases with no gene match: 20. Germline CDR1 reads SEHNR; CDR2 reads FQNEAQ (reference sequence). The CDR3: CASSPPGGPLAGVPYEQYF. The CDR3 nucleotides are TGTGCCAGCAGCCCCCCGGGGGGGCCCCTAGCGGGAGTACCGTACGAGCAGTACTTC.

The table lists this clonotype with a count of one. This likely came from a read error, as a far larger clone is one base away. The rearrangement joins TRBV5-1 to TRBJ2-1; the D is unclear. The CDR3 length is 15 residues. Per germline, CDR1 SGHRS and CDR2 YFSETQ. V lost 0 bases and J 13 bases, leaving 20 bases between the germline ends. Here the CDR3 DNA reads TGCGCCAGCAGCTTGGAAGGATACGCAGGAGAGACCCAGTTCTTC. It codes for CASSLEGYAGETQFF.

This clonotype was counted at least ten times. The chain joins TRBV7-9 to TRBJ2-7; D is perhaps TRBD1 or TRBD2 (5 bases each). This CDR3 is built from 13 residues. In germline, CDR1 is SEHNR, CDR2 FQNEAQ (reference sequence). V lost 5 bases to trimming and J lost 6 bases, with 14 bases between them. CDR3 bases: TGTGCCAGCAGCCCGGTCCCAGGGACCGAGCAGTACTTC. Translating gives CASSPVPGTEQYF. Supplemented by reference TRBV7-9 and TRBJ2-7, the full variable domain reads DTGVSQNPRHKITKRGQNVTFRCDPISEHNRLYWYRQTLGQGPEFLTYFQNEAQLEKSRLLSDRFSAERPKGSFSTLEIQRTEQGDSAMYLCASSPVPGTEQYFGPGTRLTVT.

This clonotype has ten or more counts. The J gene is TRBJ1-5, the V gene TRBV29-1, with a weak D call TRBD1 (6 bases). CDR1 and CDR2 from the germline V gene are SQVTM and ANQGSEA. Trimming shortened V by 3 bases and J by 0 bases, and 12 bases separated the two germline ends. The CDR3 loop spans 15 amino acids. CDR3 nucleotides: TGCAGCGTTGAGGGGGCAGGAGGTAGCAATCAGCCCCAGCATTTT. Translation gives CSVEGAGGSNQPQHF.

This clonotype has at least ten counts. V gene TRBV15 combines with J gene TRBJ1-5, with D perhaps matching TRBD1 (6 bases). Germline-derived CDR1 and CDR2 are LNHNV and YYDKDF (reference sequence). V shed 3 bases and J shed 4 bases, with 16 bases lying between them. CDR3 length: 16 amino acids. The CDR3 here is CATSRFGQNKNQPQHF. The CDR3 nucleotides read TGTGCCACCAGCAGGTTCGGACAGAATAAAAATCAGCCCCAGCATTTT.

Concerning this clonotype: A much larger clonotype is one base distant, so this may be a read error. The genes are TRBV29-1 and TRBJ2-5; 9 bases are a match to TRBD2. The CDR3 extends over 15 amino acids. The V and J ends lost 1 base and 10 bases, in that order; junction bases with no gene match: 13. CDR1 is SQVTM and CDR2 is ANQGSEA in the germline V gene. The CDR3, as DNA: TGCAGCGTTGAAGGGACTAGCGCTACATCCGGGAACCAGTACTTC. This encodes CSVEGTSATSGNQYF.

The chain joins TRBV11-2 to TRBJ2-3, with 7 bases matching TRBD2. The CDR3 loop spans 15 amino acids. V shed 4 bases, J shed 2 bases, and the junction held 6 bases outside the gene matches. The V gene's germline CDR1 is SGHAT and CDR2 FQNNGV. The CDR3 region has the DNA TGTGCCAGCAGCTCTTTCGGGAGGACCACAGATACGCAGTATTTT. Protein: CASSSFGRTTDTQYF.

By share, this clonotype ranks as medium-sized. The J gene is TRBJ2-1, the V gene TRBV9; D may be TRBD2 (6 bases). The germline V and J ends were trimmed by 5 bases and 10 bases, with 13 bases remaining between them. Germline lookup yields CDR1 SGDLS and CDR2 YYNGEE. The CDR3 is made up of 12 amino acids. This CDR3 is CASSKLAHEQFF. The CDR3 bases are TGTGCCAGCAGTAAACTAGCCCACGAGCAGTTCTTC.

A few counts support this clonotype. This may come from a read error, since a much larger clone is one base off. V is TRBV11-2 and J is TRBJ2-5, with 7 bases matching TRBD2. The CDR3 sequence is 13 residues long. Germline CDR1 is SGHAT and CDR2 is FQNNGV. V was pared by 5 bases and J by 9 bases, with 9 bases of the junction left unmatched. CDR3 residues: CASSQPGLKAQYF. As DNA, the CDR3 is TGTGCCAGCAGCCAACCGGGACTAAAAGCCCAGTACTTC.

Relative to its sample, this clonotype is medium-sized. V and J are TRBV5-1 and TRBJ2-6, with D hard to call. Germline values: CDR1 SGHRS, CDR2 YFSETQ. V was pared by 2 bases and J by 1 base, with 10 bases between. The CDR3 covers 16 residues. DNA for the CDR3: TGCGCCAGCAGCTTTACCCCGATATCTGGGGCCAACGTCCTGACTTTC. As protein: CASSFTPISGANVLTF.

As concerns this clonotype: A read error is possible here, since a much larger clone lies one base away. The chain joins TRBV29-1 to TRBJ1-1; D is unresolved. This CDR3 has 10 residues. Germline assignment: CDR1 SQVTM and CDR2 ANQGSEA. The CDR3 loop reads CSGQNTEDFF. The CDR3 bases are TGCAGCGGTCAGAACACTGAAGATTTCTTT.

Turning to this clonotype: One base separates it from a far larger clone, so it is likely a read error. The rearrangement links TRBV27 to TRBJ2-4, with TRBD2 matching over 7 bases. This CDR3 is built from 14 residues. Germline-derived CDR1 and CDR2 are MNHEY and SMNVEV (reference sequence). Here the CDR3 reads CASSIAGVLNEHFF. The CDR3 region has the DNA TGTGCCAGCAGTATAGCGGGTGTGCTGAATGAGCATTTCTTC.

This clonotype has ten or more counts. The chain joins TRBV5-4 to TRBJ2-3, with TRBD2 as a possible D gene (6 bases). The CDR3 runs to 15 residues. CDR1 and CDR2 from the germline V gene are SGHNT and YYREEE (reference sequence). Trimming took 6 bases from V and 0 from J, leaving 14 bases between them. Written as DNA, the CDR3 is TGTGCCAGCAAACCTGGCGGGACGAGCACAGATACGCAGTATTTT. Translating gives CASKPGGTSTDTQYF.

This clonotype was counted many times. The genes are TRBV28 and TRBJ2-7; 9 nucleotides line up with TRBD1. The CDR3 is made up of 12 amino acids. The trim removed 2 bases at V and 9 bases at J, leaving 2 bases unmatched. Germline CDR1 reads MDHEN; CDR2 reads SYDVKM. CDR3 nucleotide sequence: TGTGCCAGCAGTTTAACAGGGGGCGGGCAGTACTTC. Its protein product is CASSLTGGGQYF.

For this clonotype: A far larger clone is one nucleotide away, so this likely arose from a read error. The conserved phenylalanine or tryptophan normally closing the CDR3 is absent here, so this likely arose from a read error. CDR3 DNA sequence: TGTGCCAGCAGCTTACCGCTTTTGGACTCCTACGAGCAGTACTTG. It specifies CASSLPLLDSYEQYL. The gene calls are TRBV11-2 and TRBJ2-7, with D unclear. V was trimmed by 2 bases and J by 0 bases, leaving 11 bases between them. The CDR3 runs to 15 residues. From germline, CDR1 is SGHAT and CDR2 FQNNGV.

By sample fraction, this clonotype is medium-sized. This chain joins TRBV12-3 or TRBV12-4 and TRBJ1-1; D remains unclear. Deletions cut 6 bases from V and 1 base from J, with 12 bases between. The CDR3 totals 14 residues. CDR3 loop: CASSLGNTNTEAFF. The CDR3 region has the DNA TGTGCCAGCAGCCTTGGGAACACGAACACTGAAGCTTTCTTT.

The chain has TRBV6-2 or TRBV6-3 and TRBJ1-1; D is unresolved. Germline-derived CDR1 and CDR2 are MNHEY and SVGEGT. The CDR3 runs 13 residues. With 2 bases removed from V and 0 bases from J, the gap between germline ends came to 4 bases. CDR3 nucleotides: TGTGCCAGCAGTTACAGCCTGAACACTGAAGCTTTCTTT. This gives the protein CASSYSLNTEAFF.

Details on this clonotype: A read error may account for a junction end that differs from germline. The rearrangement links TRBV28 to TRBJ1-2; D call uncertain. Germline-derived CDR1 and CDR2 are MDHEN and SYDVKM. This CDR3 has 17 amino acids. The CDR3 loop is CTSNKQRWEGANYGYTF. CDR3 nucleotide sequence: TGTACCAGCAACAAACAACGGTGGGAGGGTGCAAACTATGGCTACACCTTC.

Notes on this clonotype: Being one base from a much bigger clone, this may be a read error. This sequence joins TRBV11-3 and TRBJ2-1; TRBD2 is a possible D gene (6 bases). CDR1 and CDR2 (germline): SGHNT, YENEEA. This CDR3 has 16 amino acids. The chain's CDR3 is CAISLSGSWASREQFF. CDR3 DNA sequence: TGTGCCATCAGCCTCAGCGGGTCGTGGGCCTCTCGTGAGCAGTTCTTC.

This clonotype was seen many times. CDR3 in DNA: TGTGCCACCAGTGATTTGCAAAAGGGGACGGAGACCCAGTACTTC. Its protein is CATSDLQKGTETQYF. The chain joins TRBV24-1 to TRBJ2-5; the D gene could be TRBD1 or TRBD2 (5 bases each). This CDR3 is built from 15 residues. V was pared by 0 bases and J by 5 bases, with 12 bases between. Germline loops: CDR1 KGHDR, CDR2 SFDVKD.

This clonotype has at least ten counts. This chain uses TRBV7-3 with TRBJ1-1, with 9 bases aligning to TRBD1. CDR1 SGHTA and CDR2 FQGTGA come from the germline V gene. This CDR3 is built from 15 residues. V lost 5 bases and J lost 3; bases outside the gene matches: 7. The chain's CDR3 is CASSPTGGFDTEAFF. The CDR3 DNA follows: TGTGCCAGCAGCCCGACAGGGGGTTTTGACACTGAAGCTTTCTTT.

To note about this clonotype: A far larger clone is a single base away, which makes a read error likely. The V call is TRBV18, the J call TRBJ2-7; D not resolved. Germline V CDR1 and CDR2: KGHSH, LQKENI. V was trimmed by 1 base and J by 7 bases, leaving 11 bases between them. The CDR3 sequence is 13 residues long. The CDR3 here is CASSPLDGNEQYF. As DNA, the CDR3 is TGTGCCAGCTCACCACTCGATGGCAATGAGCAGTACTTC.

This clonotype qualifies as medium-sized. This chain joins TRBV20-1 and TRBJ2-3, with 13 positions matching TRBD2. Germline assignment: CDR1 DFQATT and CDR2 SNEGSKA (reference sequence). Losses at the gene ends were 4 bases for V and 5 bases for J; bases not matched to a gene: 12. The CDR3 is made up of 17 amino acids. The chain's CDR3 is CSAKGLAGRGIRDTQYF. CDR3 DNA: TGCAGTGCTAAGGGACTAGCGGGAAGGGGGATTAGAGATACGCAGTATTTT.

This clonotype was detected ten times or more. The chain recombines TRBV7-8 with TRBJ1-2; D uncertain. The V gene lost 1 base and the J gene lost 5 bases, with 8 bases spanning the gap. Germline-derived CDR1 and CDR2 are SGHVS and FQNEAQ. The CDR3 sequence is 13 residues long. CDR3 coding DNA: TGTGCCAGCAGCTTAGGAGTTGAGTATGGCTACACCTTC. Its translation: CASSLGVEYGYTF.

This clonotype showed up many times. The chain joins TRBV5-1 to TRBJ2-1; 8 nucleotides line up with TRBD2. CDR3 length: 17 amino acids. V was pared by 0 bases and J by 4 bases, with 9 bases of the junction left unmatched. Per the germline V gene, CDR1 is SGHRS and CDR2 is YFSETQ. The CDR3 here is CASSLGLIRGGYNEQFF. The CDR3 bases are TGCGCCAGCAGCTTGGGCCTCATTCGGGGGGGTTACAATGAGCAGTTCTTC.

DNA of the CDR3: TGCAGTGCTACCCCCGGTCCGAGATACTACGAGCAGTACTTC. Amino acids: CSATPGPRYYEQYF. The chain uses TRBV20-1 and TRBJ2-7; D call uncertain. The germline V gene encodes CDR1 DFQATT and CDR2 SNEGSKA (reference sequence). The ends were cut back, 4 bases at V and 3 bases at J, with 16 bases in the middle. The CDR3 length is 14 residues.

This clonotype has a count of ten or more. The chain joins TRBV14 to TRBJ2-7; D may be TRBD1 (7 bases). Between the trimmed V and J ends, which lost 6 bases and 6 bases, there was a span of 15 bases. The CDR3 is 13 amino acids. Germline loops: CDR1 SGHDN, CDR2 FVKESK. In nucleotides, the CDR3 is TGTGCCAGCAGTGGAGGGGGCTTAGGCGAGCAGTACTTC. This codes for CASSGGGLGEQYF.